This T cell receptor beta chain emerged from a study of cytomegalovirus exposure and HLA in healthy donors. Note on this clone: What it binds is unknown.

Use of 60 Vbeta and 13 Jbeta primers characterized the PCR. Source study methods: It was a later analysis that counted about 80 million unique TCR beta chains, of which roughly 11 million were shared. Libraries were prepared by immunoSEQ multiplex PCR; TCRdb keeps only in-frame clonotypes and omits some of them. V, J and clone size derive from that table, while D and trimming were established from the DNA sequence. The table includes roughly 130,000 clones, roughly 68% detected once. Study-wide findings and caveats: In a later analysis, HLA-associated TCR beta chains were more clonally expanded than equally common others. Segments of the TCR beta V type were, in most cases, productive about 87% or about 30% of the time in an earlier analysis.

V was trimmed by 3 bases and J by 3 bases, leaving 18 bases between them. CDR1 SGDLS and CDR2 YYNGEE come from the germline V gene. The CDR3 runs to 16 residues. This receptor was identified in a woman aged 45-60 years in good health and CMV-seropositive. The sample was PBMCs. This rearrangement joins TRBV9 to TRBJ1-1; tentative D call: TRBD1 (6 bases). This CDR3 reads CASSAGPTGKDTEAFF. CDR3 coding DNA: TGTGCCAGCAGCGCTGGCCCGACAGGCAAGGACACTGAAGCTTTCTTT.